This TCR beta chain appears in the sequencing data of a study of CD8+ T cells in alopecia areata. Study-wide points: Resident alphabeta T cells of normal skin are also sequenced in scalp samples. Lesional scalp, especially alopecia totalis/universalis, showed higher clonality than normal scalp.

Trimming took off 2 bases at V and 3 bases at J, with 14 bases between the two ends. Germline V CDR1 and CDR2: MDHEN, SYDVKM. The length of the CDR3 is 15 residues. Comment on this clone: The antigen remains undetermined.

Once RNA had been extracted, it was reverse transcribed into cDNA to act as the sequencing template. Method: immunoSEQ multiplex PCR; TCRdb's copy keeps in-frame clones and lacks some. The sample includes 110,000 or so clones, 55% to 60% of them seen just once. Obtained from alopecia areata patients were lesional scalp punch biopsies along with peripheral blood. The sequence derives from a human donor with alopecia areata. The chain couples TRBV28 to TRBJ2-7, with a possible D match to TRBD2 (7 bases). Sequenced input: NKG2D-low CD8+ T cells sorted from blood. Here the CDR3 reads CASSLGAGDYYEQYF. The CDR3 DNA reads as TGTGCCAGCAGTTTAGGGGCAGGGGACTACTACGAGCAGTACTTC. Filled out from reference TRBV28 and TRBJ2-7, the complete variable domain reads DVKVTQSSRYLVKRTGEKVFLECVQDMDHENMFWYRQDPGLGLRLIYFSYDVKMKEKGDIPEGYSVSREKKERFSLILESASTNQTSMYLCASSLGAGDYYEQYFGPGTRLTVT.